These 13 T cell receptor beta chains were sequenced from one sample in a study of blood T cell repertoires in COVID-19. TCRdb's table, derived via immunoSEQ multiplex PCR, lists solely in-frame clones and lacks some. Counted here are fewer than 250,000 clones, about 80% occurring once; the ten biggest clones make up around 7.8%. The sample was peripheral blood. The origin of the receptors is a woman aged 60-70 years with COVID-19, enrolled during active disease.

The chain employs TRBV5-4 and TRBJ2-7; 7 bases line up with TRBD1. Germline CDR1 and CDR2: SGHNT and YYREEE (reference sequence). The CDR3 consists of 14 residues. The CDR3 sequence is CASSLVGQRQTWLV. The CDR3 DNA is TGTGCCAGCAGCTTGGTGGGACAGAGACAAACCTGGCTCGTC.

There are a few counts of this clone. The chain couples TRBV30 to TRBJ1-2, with D hard to call. The V end lost 8 bases, the J end lost 0 bases, and 19 bases lay between the germline ends. This CDR3 is built from 15 residues. Germline CDR1 is GTSNPN and CDR2 is SVGIG (reference sequence). The CDR3 spells CAGALWSQPNYGYTF. As DNA, the CDR3 is TGTGCCGGCGCTTTATGGAGCCAACCTAACTATGGCTACACCTTC.

V and J are TRBV6-5 and TRBJ2-5, with TRBD2 matching 7 bases. V was pared by 6 bases and J by 4 bases, with 5 bases of the junction left unmatched. This CDR3 spans 13 amino acids. The V gene's germline CDR1 is MNHEY and CDR2 SVGAGI. The DNA of the CDR3 is TGTGCCAGCAGACATGGACTAGGAGAGACCCAGTACTTC. Amino acids: CASRHGLGETQYF.

The chain recombines TRBV5-1 with TRBJ1-1, with D possibly matching TRBD1 (6 bases). This CDR3 region has 14 residues. The germline CDR1 and CDR2 sequences are SGHRS and YFSETQ. Trimming shortened V by 4 bases and J by 6 bases, and 16 bases separated the two germline ends. CDR3 sequence reads: CASSPRYEGAEAFF. DNA for the CDR3: TGCGCCAGCAGCCCTCGTTATGAGGGGGCTGAAGCTTTCTTT.

The genes are TRBV5-4 and TRBJ2-5; TRBD2 aligns across 9 bases. Germline trimming cut 0 bases from V and 5 bases from J; bases unmatched to any gene: 8. This CDR3 comprises 16 residues. The germline gives CDR1 SGHNT, CDR2 YYREEE (reference sequence). CDR3 DNA sequence: TGTGCCAGCAGCTTGGTTGCGGGGGGGCTCTCCGAGACCCAGTACTTC. It codes for CASSLVAGGLSETQYF.

The chain employs TRBV10-1 and TRBJ2-3; 8 positions match TRBD2. The CDR3 covers 14 residues. Per germline, CDR1 WNHNN and CDR2 SYGVQD (reference sequence). Unmatched junction bases numbered 1, after V lost 5 bases and J lost 0 bases. The chain's CDR3 is CASSKRGSTDTQYF. The DNA of the CDR3 is TGCGCCAGCAGTAAGCGGGGGAGCACAGATACGCAGTATTTT.

The chain joins TRBV2 to TRBJ2-1, with 9 positions matching TRBD2. The CDR3 extends over 15 amino acids. The V gene end was trimmed by 2 bases and the J gene end by 9 bases; junction bases not matched to a gene: 8. CDR1 is SNHLY, CDR2 FYNNEI, per germline. The CDR3: CASSELAGGLSEQFF. As DNA, the CDR3 is TGTGCCAGCAGTGAATTGGCGGGGGGGCTTAGTGAGCAGTTCTTC.

The chain employs TRBV19 and TRBJ2-1; a possible D gene is TRBD1 (5 bases). V was shortened by 5 bases and J by 3 bases, with 32 bases between the two germline ends. The germline V gene encodes CDR1 LNHDA and CDR2 SQIVND (reference sequence). This CDR3 spans 21 amino acids. In DNA, the CDR3 is TGTGCCAGTAGTCCCATCCCCGGACAATTTGGGGATGGATTTTACTACAATGAGCAGTTCTTC. It encodes CASSPIPGQFGDGFYYNEQFF.

The chain is built from TRBV18 and TRBJ2-7; 10 bases align to TRBD2. The CDR3 consists of 17 residues. V shed 4 bases and J 3 bases; nucleotides not matched to a gene: 12. Germline V lookup: CDR1 KGHSH, CDR2 LQKENI. CDR3 sequence (DNA): TGTGCCAGCTCACAAGCGGGAGGGACCAACCCTTACTACGAGCAGTACTTC. This gives the protein CASSQAGGTNPYYEQYF.

The chain employs TRBV19 and TRBJ1-5, with D tentatively TRBD1 (5 bases). CDR3 length: 18 amino acids. Germline lookup yields CDR1 LNHDA and CDR2 SQIVND (reference sequence). Trimming took off 5 bases at V and 0 bases at J, with 20 bases between the two ends. CDR3 sequence (DNA): TGTGCCAGTAGTCCGACGGGTAGTTGGGGCTATAGCAATCAGCCCCAGCATTTT. Translated, it gives CASSPTGSWGYSNQPQHF. The full variable domain, its missing parts supplied by reference TRBV19 and TRBJ1-5, is DGGITQSPKYLFRKEGQNVTLSCEQNLNHDAMYWYRQDPGQGLRLIYYSQIVNDFQKGDIAEGYSVSREKKESFPLTVTSAQKNPTAFYLCASSPTGSWGYSNQPQHFGDGTRLSIL.

The chain carries TRBV4-3 and TRBJ1-6; D gene uncertain. CDR3 length: 15 residues. CDR1 LGHNA and CDR2 YSLEER come from the germline V gene. V lost 1 base, J lost 4 bases, and 8 bases lay in between. This CDR3 is CASSQAPSYNSPLHF. CDR3 in DNA: TGCGCCAGCAGCCAAGCACCTAGTTATAATTCACCCCTCCACTTT.

The chain links TRBV3-1 (or the pseudogene TRBV3-2) to TRBJ2-1; 9 bases are a match to TRBD1. V lost 1 base to trimming and J lost 6 bases; unmatched junction nucleotides: 10. From germline, CDR1 is LGHDT and CDR2 YNNKEL (reference sequence). The length of the CDR3 is 17 residues. Here the CDR3 reads CASSQGGGQGRLNEQFF. CDR3 DNA sequence: TGTGCCAGCAGCCAAGGAGGGGGACAGGGAAGACTCAATGAGCAGTTCTTC.

The J gene is TRBJ1-1, the V gene TRBV19; D not resolved. Germline V gives CDR1 LNHDA, CDR2 SQIVND (reference sequence). The CDR3 has 14 residues. Trimming stripped 7 bases from V and 1 base from J, with 13 bases between. CDR3: CASTPDPGNTEAFF. The CDR3 DNA reads TGTGCCAGTACCCCGGATCCAGGGAACACTGAAGCTTTCTTT.